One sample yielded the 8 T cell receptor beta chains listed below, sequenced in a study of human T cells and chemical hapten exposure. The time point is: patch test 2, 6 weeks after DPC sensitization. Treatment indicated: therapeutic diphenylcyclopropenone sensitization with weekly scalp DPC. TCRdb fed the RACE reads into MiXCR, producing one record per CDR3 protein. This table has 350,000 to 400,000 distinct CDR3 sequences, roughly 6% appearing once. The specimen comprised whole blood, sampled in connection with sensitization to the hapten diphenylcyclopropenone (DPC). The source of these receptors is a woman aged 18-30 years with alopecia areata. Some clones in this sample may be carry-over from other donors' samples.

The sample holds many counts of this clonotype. CDR3 DNA: TGTGCCAGCAGCGATATGAAGGGAGTTGATTCACCCCTCCACTTT. It encodes CASSDMKGVDSPLHF. The V gene is TRBV5-4, the J gene TRBJ1-6, with D unclear. Germline V gene data show CDR1 as SGHNT and CDR2 as YYREEE (reference sequence). The CDR3 is 15 amino acids. V lost 4 bases and J lost 8, with 16 bases in between.

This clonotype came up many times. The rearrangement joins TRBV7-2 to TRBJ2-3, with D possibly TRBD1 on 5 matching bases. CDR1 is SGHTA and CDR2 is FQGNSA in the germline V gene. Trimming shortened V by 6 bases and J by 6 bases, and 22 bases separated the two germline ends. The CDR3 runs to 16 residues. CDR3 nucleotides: TGTGCCAGCAGTCAAAAAACAGGTGGAGAGAAGGATACGCAGTATTTT. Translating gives CASSQKTGGEKDTQYF.

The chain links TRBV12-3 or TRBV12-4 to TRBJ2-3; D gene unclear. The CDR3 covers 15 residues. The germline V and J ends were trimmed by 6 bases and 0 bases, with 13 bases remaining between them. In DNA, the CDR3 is TGTGCCAGCAGGCCCCAGGCCATTAGCACAGATACGCAGTATTTT. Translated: CASRPQAISTDTQYF.

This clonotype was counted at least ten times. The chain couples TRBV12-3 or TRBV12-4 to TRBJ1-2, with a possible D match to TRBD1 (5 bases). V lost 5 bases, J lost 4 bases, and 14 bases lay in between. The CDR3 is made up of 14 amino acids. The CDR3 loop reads CASSTTGPAYGYTF. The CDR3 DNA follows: TGTGCCAGCAGTACGACGGGGCCGGCCTATGGCTACACCTTC.

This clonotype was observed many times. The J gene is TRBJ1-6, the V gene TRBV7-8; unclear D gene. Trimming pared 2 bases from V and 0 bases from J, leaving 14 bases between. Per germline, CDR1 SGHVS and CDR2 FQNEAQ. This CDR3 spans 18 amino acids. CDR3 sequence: CASSLQVPLSSYNSPLHF. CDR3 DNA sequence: TGTGCCAGCAGCTTACAGGTCCCTTTAAGCTCCTATAATTCACCCCTCCACTTT.

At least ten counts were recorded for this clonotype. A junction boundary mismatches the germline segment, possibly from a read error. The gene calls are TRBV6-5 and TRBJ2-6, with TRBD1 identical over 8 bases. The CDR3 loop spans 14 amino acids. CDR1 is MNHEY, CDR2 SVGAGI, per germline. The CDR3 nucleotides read TGTGCCAGCAGACCTACGACAGGGGTCAACGTCCTGACTTTC. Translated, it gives CASRPTTGVNVLTF.

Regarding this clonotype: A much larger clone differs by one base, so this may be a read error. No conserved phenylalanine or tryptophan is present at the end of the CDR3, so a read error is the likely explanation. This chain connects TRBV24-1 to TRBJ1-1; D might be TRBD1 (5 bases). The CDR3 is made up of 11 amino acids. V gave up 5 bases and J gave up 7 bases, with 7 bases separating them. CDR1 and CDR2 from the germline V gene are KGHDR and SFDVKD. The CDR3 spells CATSGGGEAFL. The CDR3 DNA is TGTGCCACCAGTGGTGGGGGTGAAGCTTTCCTT.

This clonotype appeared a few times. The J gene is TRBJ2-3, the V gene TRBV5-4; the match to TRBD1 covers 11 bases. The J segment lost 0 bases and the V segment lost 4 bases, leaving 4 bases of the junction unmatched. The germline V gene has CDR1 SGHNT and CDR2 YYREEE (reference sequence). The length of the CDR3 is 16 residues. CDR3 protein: CASSPDRGRSTDTQYF. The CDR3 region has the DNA TGTGCCAGCAGCCCGGACAGGGGGCGAAGCACAGATACGCAGTATTTT.